The table lists the clone carrying this T cell receptor beta chain with a few counts. What it binds is unknown. Described time point: newly diagnosed GD, antithyroid drugs for less than 3 months. The authors made the TCR library using RNA they extracted from PBMCs. Those enrolled as patients came out of an endocrinology department in Xi'an, China. This sample is drawn from a study of regulatory T cells in long-lasting Graves disease. Study-level results: Persistent disease preferred TRBV28, TRBJ1-2 and TRBJ2-5; new disease, TRBV20-1 and TRBJ2-1.

Relying on iRepertoire HTBI primers and Arm-PCR of CDR3 regions, the team built TCR beta libraries. TCRdb processed the multiplex PCR reads anew with MiXCR; each CDR3 protein has one entry. The data hold around 250,000 distinct CDR3 sequences, with approximately 18% observed a single time. Germline V gene sequence: CDR1 LNHDA, CDR2 SQIVND (reference sequence). V lost 3 bases to trimming and J lost 1 base, with 18 bases between them. CDR3 length: 17 residues. These data also featured in a second study, about T cells in Graves' hyperthyroidism and ophthalmopathy. That source reports: In blood, most of the thyroid clonotypes expanded above 0.001 were also present.

Source: peripheral blood mononuclear cells (PBMCs), taken at new diagnosis, from a patient treated with antithyroid drugs. The origin of this receptor is a woman aged 25 to 39 with Graves disease. This chain connects TRBV19 to TRBJ1-1; D perhaps matches TRBD1 (5 bases). The CDR3 here is CASSIHLKPGTNTEAFF. The CDR3 coding sequence is TGTGCCAGTAGTATCCACCTCAAACCCGGGACGAACACTGAAGCTTTCTTT.